This T cell receptor beta chain was obtained from a study of cytomegalovirus exposure and HLA in healthy donors. Germline CDR1 and CDR2: MNHEY and SVGAGI. V was cut by 4 bases and J by 5 bases, with 11 bases left in between. The CDR3 totals 13 residues. A word on this clone: Its antigen is not identified.

Overall study findings and caveats: TCR beta sequences reportedly predicted most subjects' HLA-A and HLA-B alleles accurately. In all likelihood, a cluster of highly shared sequence variants was a sequencing artifact. Being productive about 90% or about 30% of the time was typical of most TCR beta V segments in an earlier analysis.

Amplification used 60 Vbeta primers and 13 Jbeta primers. Libraries were prepared by immunoSEQ multiplex PCR; TCRdb keeps only in-frame clonotypes and omits some of them. The data hold roughly 140,000 clones, with more than 70% observed a single time. The genes are TRBV6-5 and TRBJ2-5; a possible D gene is TRBD1 (6 bases). The origin of this receptor is a woman between 40 and 55 years old in good health and CMV-seronegative. What was sequenced was PBMCs. The CDR3 sequence: CASSSQGGETQYF. CDR3 nucleotide sequence: TGTGCCAGCAGTTCACAGGGCGGGGAGACCCAGTACTTC.